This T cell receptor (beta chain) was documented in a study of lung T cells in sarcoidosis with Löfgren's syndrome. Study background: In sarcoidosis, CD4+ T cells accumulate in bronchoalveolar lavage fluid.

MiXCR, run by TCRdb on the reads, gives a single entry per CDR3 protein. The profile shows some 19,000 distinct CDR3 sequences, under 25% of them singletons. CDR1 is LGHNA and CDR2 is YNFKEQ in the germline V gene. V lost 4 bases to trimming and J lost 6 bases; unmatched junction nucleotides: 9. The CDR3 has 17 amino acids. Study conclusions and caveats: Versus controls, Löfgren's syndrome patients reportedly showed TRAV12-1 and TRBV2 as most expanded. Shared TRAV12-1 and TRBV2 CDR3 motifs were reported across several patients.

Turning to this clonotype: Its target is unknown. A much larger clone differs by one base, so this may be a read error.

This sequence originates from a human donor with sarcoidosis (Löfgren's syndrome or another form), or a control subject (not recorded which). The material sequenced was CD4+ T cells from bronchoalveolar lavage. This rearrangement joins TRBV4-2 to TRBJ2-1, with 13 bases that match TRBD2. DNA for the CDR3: TGTGCCAGCAGCCCCGGGACTAGCGGGGAATCTGGCAATGAGCAGTTCTTC. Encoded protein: CASSPGTSGESGNEQFF.